This TCR beta chain was identified in a study of blood T cell repertoires in COVID-19. Study summary: Sources were T cells, B-cell-depleted T cells, or PBMCs; the material itself was cDNA or gDNA.

Original data processing: Amplification from reference gene primers served as the basis for estimated nucleated cell counts. Clones were read by immunoSEQ multiplex PCR, and TCRdb kept only the in-frame ones, dropping some. The DNA was the basis for D and trimming; V, J and clone size are from that table. Of approximately 250,000 clones listed, 75% to 95% are singletons. Those who participated ranged in age from roughly 18 to 90 years and resided in about two dozen US areas. Exposed study participants had met a COVID-19 case within 2 weeks before entry. CDR3 length: 12 residues. V dropped 4 bases and J dropped 6 bases, with 13 bases sitting between them. Germline lookup yields CDR1 GTSNPN and CDR2 SVGIG (reference sequence).

Sample: PBMCs or T cells enriched from blood (not recorded which). The clonotype originates from a man between 40 and 49 years old who had been exposed to COVID-19. The chain is built from TRBV30 and TRBJ2-7; possible D gene TRBD1, 6 bases. CDR3 bases: TGTGCCTGGAACAGGGAAATAGGCGAGCAGTACTTC. As protein: CAWNREIGEQYF.